This passage covers 25 T cell receptor beta chains from one sample sequenced in a study of regulatory T cells in long-lasting Graves disease. The time point: persistent/refractory GD, antithyroid drugs over 5 years with positive TRAb. PBMC RNA served as the TCR library source. Sequencing libraries for TCR beta were prepared with iRepertoire HTBI primers and Arm-PCR of CDR3 regions. TCRdb called the multiplex PCR reads again in MiXCR, with one record for every CDR3 protein. The top ten clones hold 40% to 50% of a sample with hundreds of thousands of distinct CDR3 sequences, about 32% of them seen once. Sequencing was performed on peripheral blood mononuclear cells (PBMCs), taken when the disease was refractory, from a patient treated with antithyroid drugs. These TCRs come from a female donor with Graves disease.

The genes are TRBV9 and TRBJ2-5; possibly TRBD1 for D (5 bases). The CDR3 runs 13 residues. The germline gives CDR1 SGDLS, CDR2 YYNGEE. V lost 0 bases and J lost 6, with 9 bases in between. Written as DNA, the CDR3 is TGTGCCAGCAGCGTAGACTCAGGGCAGACCCAGTACTTC. Translated: CASSVDSGQTQYF.

The V call is TRBV13, the J call TRBJ2-7; D is unclear. The germline V gene encodes CDR1 PRHDT and CDR2 FYEKMQ (reference sequence). Trimming left V 0 bases short and J 3 bases short, with 6 bases between. The CDR3 is 13 amino acids. CDR3 DNA sequence: TGTGCCAGCAGCTTAGGCCGAAACTACGAGCAGTACTTC. It codes for CASSLGRNYEQYF.

The V call is TRBV19, the J call TRBJ1-5; 9 bases fit TRBD1. The V gene's germline CDR1 is LNHDA and CDR2 SQIVND (reference sequence). V lost 7 bases, J lost 3 bases, and 16 bases stayed unmatched. The CDR3 is made up of 18 amino acids. The chain's CDR3 is CASTRDRVRPNNNQPQHF. Here the CDR3 DNA reads TGTGCCAGTACCCGGGACAGGGTGCGGCCCAATAACAATCAGCCCCAGCATTTT.

This clonotype was recorded a few times. V is TRBV11-2 and J is TRBJ1-1; D gene ambiguous. Trimming took off 5 bases at V and 8 bases at J, with 21 bases between the two ends. The CDR3 covers 15 residues. Germline V gene data show CDR1 as SGHAT and CDR2 as FQNNGV. CDR3 in DNA: TGTGCCAGCAGCCTCTTGTCAAGGATACCGTCCGAAGCTTTCTTT. Protein product: CASSLLSRIPSEAFF.

This clonotype was detected a few times. The chain joins TRBV7-9 to TRBJ1-1; 8 nucleotides align to TRBD1. With V trimmed by 5 bases and J by 10 bases, 6 bases remained unmatched. CDR3 length equals 12 residues. Germline V gene sequence: CDR1 SEHNR, CDR2 FQNEAQ (reference sequence). The CDR3 sequence: CASSLQGGAAFF. The CDR3 DNA follows: TGTGCCAGCAGCCTACAGGGGGGAGCAGCTTTCTTT.

This clonotype was seen many times. CDR3: CASSLSWVNTEAFF. CDR3 DNA: TGTGCCAGCAGTTTATCTTGGGTCAACACTGAAGCTTTCTTT. V and J are TRBV27 and TRBJ1-1; D ambiguous. Trimming took off 0 bases at V and 2 bases at J, with 7 bases between the two ends. In germline, CDR1 is MNHEY, CDR2 SMNVEV (reference sequence). The CDR3 runs 14 residues.

This clonotype was counted between two and nine times. The chain has TRBV29-1 and TRBJ1-3; no clear D. V gave up 6 bases and J gave up 2 bases, with 5 bases separating them. The CDR3 is 11 residues long. Germline V gene data show CDR1 as SQVTM and CDR2 as ANQGSEA. In nucleotides, the CDR3 is TGCAGCGTAAACACTGGAAACACCATATATTTT. Translating it yields CSVNTGNTIYF.

The chain is built from TRBV29-1 and TRBJ1-1; maybe TRBD1 (5 bases). Germline loops: CDR1 SQVTM, CDR2 ANQGSEA. V lost 6 bases to trimming and J lost 4 bases, with 18 bases between them. The CDR3 has 14 residues. CDR3 sequence (DNA): TGCAGCGTGGGGTCTGTGGTAGGGACCACTGAAGCTTTCTTT. This translates into CSVGSVVGTTEAFF.

This chain uses TRBV19 with TRBJ2-5, with 7 bases lining up with TRBD2. Germline CDR1 and CDR2: LNHDA and SQIVND (reference sequence). The length of the CDR3 is 14 residues. The V and J ends lost 3 bases and 5 bases, in that order; junction bases with no gene match: 6. The chain's CDR3 is CASSMRVGGETQYF. The CDR3 coding sequence is TGTGCCAGTAGTATGCGAGTGGGGGGGGAGACCCAGTACTTC.

The chain links TRBV2 to TRBJ1-1; the D gene is possibly TRBD1 (5 bases). The germline CDR1 and CDR2 sequences are SNHLY and FYNNEI. Between the trimmed V and J ends, which lost 4 bases and 4 bases, there was a span of 16 bases. CDR3 length equals 15 residues. The DNA of the CDR3 is TGTGCCAGCAGTGGTGGGGGAGTGGGTTTCACTGAAGCTTTCTTT. Amino acid sequence: CASSGGGVGFTEAFF.

V usage is TRBV9 and J usage is TRBJ1-1; D not certain. This CDR3 comprises 14 residues. Germline V gene data show CDR1 as SGDLS and CDR2 as YYNGEE. Trimming left V 0 bases short and J 1 base short, with 7 bases between. The CDR3 DNA follows: TGTGCCAGCAGCGTAGTTCCAGGGAACACTGAAGCTTTCTTT. This translates into CASSVVPGNTEAFF.

This clonotype has just a few counts. The CDR3 nucleotides read TGTGCCAGCAATCACAGGGTGGAATCACCCCTCCACTTT. Translated, it gives CASNHRVESPLHF. The chain joins TRBV6-4 to TRBJ1-6; a possible D gene is TRBD1 (6 bases). The CDR3 is made up of 13 amino acids. In germline, CDR1 is MRHNA, CDR2 SNTAGT. V lost 7 bases, J lost 10 bases, and 14 bases lay in between.

This chain joins TRBV20-1 and TRBJ2-7, with a possible D match to TRBD2 (5 bases). Germline V CDR1 and CDR2: DFQATT, SNEGSKA (reference sequence). The length of the CDR3 is 15 residues. The V end lost 4 bases, the J end lost 0 bases, and 16 bases lay between the germline ends. Written as DNA, the CDR3 is TGCAGTGCTAATCACGGGATCCAGATCTCCTACGAGCAGTACTTC. It translates to CSANHGIQISYEQYF.

The sample holds a few counts of this clonotype. V usage is TRBV3-1 and J usage is TRBJ2-5; either TRBD1 or TRBD2 may supply D (7 bases each). Trimming took 0 bases from V and 3 from J, leaving 17 bases between them. Germline CDR1 and CDR2: LGHDT and YNNKEL (reference sequence). This CDR3 comprises 17 residues. CDR3 loop: CASSQDRSGDRKETQYF. The CDR3 DNA follows: TGTGCCAGCAGCCAAGACCGGAGCGGGGACAGAAAAGAGACCCAGTACTTC.

This chain uses TRBV27 with TRBJ2-7, with 8 bases lining up with TRBD2. The V gene's germline CDR1 is MNHEY and CDR2 SMNVEV (reference sequence). Unmatched junction bases numbered 3, after V lost 2 bases and J lost 6 bases. CDR3 length: 13 residues. The CDR3 protein is CASSLGGRPEQYF. CDR3 coding DNA: TGTGCCAGCAGTTTAGGCGGGAGGCCCGAGCAGTACTTC.

This clonotype was seen only a few times. This sequence joins TRBV6-5 and TRBJ2-1; D remains ambiguous. Germline V gives CDR1 MNHEY, CDR2 SVGAGI. The CDR3 runs 12 residues. Trimming took 2 bases from V and 10 from J, leaving 9 bases between them. The CDR3 coding sequence is TGTGCCAGCAGTTACCCCCAAGGGGAGCAGTTCTTC. Translated, it gives CASSYPQGEQFF.

This clonotype was observed a few times. The chain recombines TRBV5-6 with TRBJ1-1; 8 bases fit TRBD1. V lost 3 bases, J lost 1 base, and 5 bases stayed unmatched. The CDR3 loop spans 15 amino acids. CDR1 and CDR2 (germline): SGHDT, YYEEEE. The CDR3 DNA reads as TGTGCCAGCAGCTGGGGGACAGGTACGAACACTGAAGCTTTCTTT. This gives the protein CASSWGTGTNTEAFF.

The J gene is TRBJ1-2, the V gene TRBV25-1, with a possible D match to TRBD1 (6 bases). In germline, CDR1 is MGHDK, CDR2 SYGVNS. CDR3 length: 13 amino acids. V was cut by 7 bases and J by 6 bases, with 15 bases left in between. The CDR3 protein is CASTKGAGDGYTF. The CDR3 DNA is TGTGCCAGCACAAAGGGAGCAGGGGATGGCTACACCTTC.

This clonotype was found many times. The chain uses TRBV28 and TRBJ1-2, with a weak D call TRBD1 (6 bases). Germline loops: CDR1 MDHEN, CDR2 SYDVKM. The CDR3 has 15 amino acids. Trimming left V 7 bases short and J 7 bases short, with 22 bases between. CDR3 in amino acids: CASILANTGKRGYTF. The CDR3 nucleotides are TGTGCCAGCATCCTGGCCAATACAGGGAAACGTGGCTACACCTTC.

This clonotype was detected ten times or more. The chain employs TRBV11-2 and TRBJ1-4; D possibly corresponds to TRBD1 (6 bases). Germline V lookup: CDR1 SGHAT, CDR2 FQNNGV. The CDR3 length is 15 residues. Trimming shortened V by 1 base and J by 10 bases, and 16 bases separated the two germline ends. CDR3 residues: CASSLAALTGGKLFF. CDR3 bases: TGTGCCAGCAGCTTAGCGGCTCTGACAGGAGGAAAACTGTTTTTT.

This clonotype was counted many times. This chain connects TRBV20-1 to TRBJ1-5, with D perhaps matching TRBD1 (5 bases). The CDR3 is 13 residues long. Germline CDR1 DFQATT, CDR2 SNEGSKA (reference sequence). V was trimmed by 2 bases and J by 0 bases, leaving 5 bases between them. The CDR3 protein is CSARQGSNQPQHF. The CDR3 DNA reads as TGCAGTGCTAGACAGGGTAGCAATCAGCCCCAGCATTTT.

This chain connects TRBV4-1 to TRBJ1-2; weak D call: TRBD1 (6 bases). Trimming took off 1 base at V and 1 base at J, with 10 bases between the two ends. Germline V CDR1 and CDR2: MGHRA, YSYEKL. This CDR3 has 15 amino acids. DNA of the CDR3: TGCGCCAGCAGCCAAGCGAGCAGGGGTAACTATGGCTACACCTTC. This encodes CASSQASRGNYGYTF.

This sequence joins TRBV20-1 and TRBJ2-7, with 11 bases identical to TRBD1. This CDR3 is 16 amino acids long. Germline CDR1 reads DFQATT; CDR2 reads SNEGSKA (reference sequence). J gave up 6 bases and V 0 bases, and 10 bases lay outside the gene matches. Here the CDR3 reads CSARDLWGQGDIEQYF. CDR3 sequence (DNA): TGCAGTGCTAGAGATCTGTGGGGACAGGGGGATATCGAGCAGTACTTC.

This clonotype was counted many times. The chain couples TRBV12-3 or TRBV12-4 to TRBJ1-6, with TRBD1 matching 7 bases. CDR3 size: 15 residues. V lost 2 bases to trimming and J lost 7 bases; unmatched junction nucleotides: 5. Here the CDR3 reads CASSLPDRVNSPLHF. The CDR3 DNA is TGTGCCAGCAGTTTACCCGACAGGGTCAATTCACCCCTCCACTTT.

This clonotype was counted between two and nine times. CDR3 amino acids: CASSPGQGLGLGTEAFF. CDR3 DNA sequence: TGTGCCAGCAGTCCTGGACAGGGTTTAGGCTTAGGAACTGAAGCTTTCTTT. The chain carries TRBV27 and TRBJ1-1, with TRBD1 identical over 8 bases. There are 17 residues in the CDR3. From germline, CDR1 is MNHEY and CDR2 SMNVEV (reference sequence). The J segment lost 5 bases and the V segment lost 5 bases, leaving 16 bases of the junction unmatched.